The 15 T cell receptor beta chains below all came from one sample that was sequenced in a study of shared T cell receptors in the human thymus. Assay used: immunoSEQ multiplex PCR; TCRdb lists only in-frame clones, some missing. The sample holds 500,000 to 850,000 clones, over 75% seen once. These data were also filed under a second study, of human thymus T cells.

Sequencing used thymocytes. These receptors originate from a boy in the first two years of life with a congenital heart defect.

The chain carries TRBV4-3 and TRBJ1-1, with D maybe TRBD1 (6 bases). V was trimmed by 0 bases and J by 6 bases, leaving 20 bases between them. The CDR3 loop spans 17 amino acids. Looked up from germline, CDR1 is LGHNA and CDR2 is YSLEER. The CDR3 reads CASSQDWAGGQSAEAFF. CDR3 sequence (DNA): TGCGCCAGCAGCCAAGATTGGGCCGGGGGGCAATCCGCTGAAGCTTTCTTT.

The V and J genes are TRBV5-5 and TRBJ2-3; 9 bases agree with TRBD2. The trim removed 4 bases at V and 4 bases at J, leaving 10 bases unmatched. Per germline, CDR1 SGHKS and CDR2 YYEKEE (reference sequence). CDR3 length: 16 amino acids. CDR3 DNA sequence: TGTGCCAGCAGCATGATTCTAGCGGGGATTGCAGATACGCAGTATTTT. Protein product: CASSMILAGIADTQYF.

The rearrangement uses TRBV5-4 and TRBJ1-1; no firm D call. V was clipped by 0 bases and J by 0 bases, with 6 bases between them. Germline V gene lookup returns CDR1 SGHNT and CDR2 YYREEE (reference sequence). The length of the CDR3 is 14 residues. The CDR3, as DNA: TGTGCCAGCAGCTTGGAACAGTTGAACACTGAAGCTTTCTTT. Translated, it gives CASSLEQLNTEAFF.

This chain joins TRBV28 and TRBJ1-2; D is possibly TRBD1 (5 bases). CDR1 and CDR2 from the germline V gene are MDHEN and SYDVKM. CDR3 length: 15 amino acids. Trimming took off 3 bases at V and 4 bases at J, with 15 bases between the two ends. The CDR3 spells CASSLRRAWGYGYTF. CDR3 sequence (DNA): TGTGCCAGCAGTTTGCGCAGGGCTTGGGGCTATGGCTACACCTTC.

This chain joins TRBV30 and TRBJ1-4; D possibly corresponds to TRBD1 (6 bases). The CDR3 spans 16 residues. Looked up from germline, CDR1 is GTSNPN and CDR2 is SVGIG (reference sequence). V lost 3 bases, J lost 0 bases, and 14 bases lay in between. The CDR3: CAWSFRTEATNEKLFF. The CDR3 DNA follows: TGTGCCTGGAGCTTTAGGACAGAGGCAACTAATGAAAAACTGTTTTTT.

The CDR3: CASSLLREASYEQYF. The CDR3 DNA reads as TGTGCCAGCAGTTTATTGAGGGAGGCCTCCTACGAGCAGTACTTC. This rearrangement joins TRBV27 to TRBJ2-5; perhaps TRBD2 as D (6 bases). The end of the DNA aligns better with TRBJ2-7, so the J call may be wrong. The CDR3 extends over 15 amino acids. Germline V gene data show CDR1 as MNHEY and CDR2 as SMNVEV (reference sequence).

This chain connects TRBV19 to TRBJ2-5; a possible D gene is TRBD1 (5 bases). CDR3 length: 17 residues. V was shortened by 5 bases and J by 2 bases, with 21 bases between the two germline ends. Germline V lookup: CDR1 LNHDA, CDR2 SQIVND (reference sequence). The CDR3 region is CASSPRSPQDPQETQYF. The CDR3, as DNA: TGTGCCAGTAGTCCCCGTTCCCCACAGGACCCACAAGAGACCCAGTACTTC.

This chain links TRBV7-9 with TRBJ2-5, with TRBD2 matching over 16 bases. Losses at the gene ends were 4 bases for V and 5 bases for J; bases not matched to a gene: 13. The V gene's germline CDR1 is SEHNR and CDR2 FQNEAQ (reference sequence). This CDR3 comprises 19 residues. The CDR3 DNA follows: TGTGCCAGCAGCTCAACGCCGGGACTAGCGGGAGGGCCCCGGGAGACCCAGTACTTC. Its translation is CASSSTPGLAGGPRETQYF.

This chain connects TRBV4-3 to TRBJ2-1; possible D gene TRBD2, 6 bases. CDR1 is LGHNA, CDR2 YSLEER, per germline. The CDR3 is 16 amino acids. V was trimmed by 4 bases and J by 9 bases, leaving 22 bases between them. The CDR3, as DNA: TGCGCCAGCAGCCGGCTGGACTATTCTTCCTACGGTGAGCAGTTCTTC. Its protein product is CASSRLDYSSYGEQFF.

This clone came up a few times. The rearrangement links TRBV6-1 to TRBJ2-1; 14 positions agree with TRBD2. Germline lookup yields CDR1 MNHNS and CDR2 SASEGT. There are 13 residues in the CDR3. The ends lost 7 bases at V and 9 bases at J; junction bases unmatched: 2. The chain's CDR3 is CASTGLAGGEQFF. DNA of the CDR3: TGTGCCAGCACCGGACTAGCGGGAGGTGAGCAGTTCTTC.

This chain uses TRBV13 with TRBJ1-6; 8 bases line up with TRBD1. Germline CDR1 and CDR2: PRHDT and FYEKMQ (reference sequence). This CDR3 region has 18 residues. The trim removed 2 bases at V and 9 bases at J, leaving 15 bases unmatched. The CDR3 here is CASSLHESQGATCSPLHF. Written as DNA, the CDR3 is TGTGCCAGCAGCTTACACGAATCTCAGGGGGCCACTTGTTCACCCCTCCACTTT.

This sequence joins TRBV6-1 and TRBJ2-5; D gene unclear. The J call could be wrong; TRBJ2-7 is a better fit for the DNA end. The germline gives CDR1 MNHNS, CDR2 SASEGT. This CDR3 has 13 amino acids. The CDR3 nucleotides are TGTGCCAGCAGTGAATACTCGGTCTACGAGCAGTACTTC. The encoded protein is CASSEYSVYEQYF.

CDR3: CASSPRDTRYEKLFF. CDR3 DNA: TGTGCCAGTAGTCCCCGGGACACTCGTTATGAAAAACTGTTTTTT. The chain is built from TRBV19 and TRBJ1-4; D possibly corresponds to TRBD1 (6 bases). The germline gives CDR1 LNHDA, CDR2 SQIVND (reference sequence). CDR3 length: 15 amino acids. Trimming left V 5 bases short and J 6 bases short, with 16 bases between. The full variable domain, with the rest looked up from reference TRBV19 and TRBJ1-4, is DGGITQSPKYLFRKEGQNVTLSCEQNLNHDAMYWYRQDPGQGLRLIYYSQIVNDFQKGDIAEGYSVSREKKESFPLTVTSAQKNPTAFYLCASSPRDTRYEKLFFGSGTQLSVL.

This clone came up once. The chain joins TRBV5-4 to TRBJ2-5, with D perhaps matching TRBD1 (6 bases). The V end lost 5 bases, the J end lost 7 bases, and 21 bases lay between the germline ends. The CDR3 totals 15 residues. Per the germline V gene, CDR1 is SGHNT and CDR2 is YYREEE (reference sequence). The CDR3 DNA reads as TGTGCCAGCAGTCAAGGTCGGGACACCCGAGGGACCCAGTACTTC. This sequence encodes CASSQGRDTRGTQYF. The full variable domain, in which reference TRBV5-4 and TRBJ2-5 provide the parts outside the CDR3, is ETGVTQSPTHLIKTRGQQVTLRCSSQSGHNTVSWYQQALGQGPQFIFQYYREEENGRGNFPPRFSGLQFPNYSSELNVNALELDDSALYLCASSQGRDTRGTQYFGPGTRLLVL.

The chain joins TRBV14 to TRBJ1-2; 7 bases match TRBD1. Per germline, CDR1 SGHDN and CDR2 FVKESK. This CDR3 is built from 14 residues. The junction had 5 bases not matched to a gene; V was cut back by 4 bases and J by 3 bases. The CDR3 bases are TGTGCCAGCAGCCCCGACAGGGAGGACTATGGCTACACCTTC. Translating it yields CASSPDREDYGYTF.